This record covers a single TCR beta chain. CDR3 length: 15 amino acids. Trimming pared 5 bases from V and 7 bases from J, leaving 18 bases between. In germline, CDR1 is SGHTA, CDR2 FQGNSA. From the 5' RACE reads, TCRdb called clonotypes with MiXCR, one entry per CDR3 protein. Of 450,000 to 600,000 distinct CDR3 sequences listed, around a sixth are singletons. The sample originates from a study of T cells after yellow fever vaccination. This sequence joins TRBV7-2 and TRBJ2-1, with D possibly TRBD2 on 6 matching bases. The sequence was obtained from a man aged 18 to 29 who received the YFV17D yellow fever vaccine. The specimen comprised PBMCs, sampled less than 6 days after the first yellow fever vaccination. The CDR3 here is CASSRSGAALNEQFF. The CDR3 DNA sequence: TGTGCCAGCAGCCGTAGCGGAGCTGCCTTGAATGAGCAGTTCTTC.